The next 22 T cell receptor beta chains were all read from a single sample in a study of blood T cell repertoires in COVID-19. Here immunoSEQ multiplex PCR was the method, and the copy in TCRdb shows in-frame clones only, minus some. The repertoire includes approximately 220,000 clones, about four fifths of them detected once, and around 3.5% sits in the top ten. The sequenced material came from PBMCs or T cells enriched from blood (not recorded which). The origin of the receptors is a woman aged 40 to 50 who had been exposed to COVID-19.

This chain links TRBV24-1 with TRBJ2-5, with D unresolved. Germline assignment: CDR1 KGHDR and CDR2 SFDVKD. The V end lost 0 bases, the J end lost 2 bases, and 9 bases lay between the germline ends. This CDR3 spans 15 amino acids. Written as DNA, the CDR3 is TGTGCCACCAGTGATTTGGGGCAGCCTCAAGAGACCCAGTACTTC. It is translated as CATSDLGQPQETQYF.

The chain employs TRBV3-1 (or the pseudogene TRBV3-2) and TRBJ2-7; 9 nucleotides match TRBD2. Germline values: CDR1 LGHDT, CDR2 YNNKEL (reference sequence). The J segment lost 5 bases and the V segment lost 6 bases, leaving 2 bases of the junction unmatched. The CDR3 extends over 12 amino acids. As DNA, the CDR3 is TGTGCCAGCAGGGGACTAGCCGACGAGCAGTACTTC. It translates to CASRGLADEQYF.

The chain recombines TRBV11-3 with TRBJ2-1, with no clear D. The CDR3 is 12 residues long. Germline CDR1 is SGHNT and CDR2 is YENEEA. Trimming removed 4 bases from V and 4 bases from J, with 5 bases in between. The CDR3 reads CASSSRYNEQFF. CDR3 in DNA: TGTGCCAGCAGCTCTCGGTACAATGAGCAGTTCTTC.

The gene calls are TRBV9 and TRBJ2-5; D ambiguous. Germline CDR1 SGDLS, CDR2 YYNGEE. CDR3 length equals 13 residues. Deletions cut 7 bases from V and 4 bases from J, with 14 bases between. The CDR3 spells CASLHAVGETQYF. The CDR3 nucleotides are TGTGCCAGCCTTCATGCGGTGGGAGAGACCCAGTACTTC.

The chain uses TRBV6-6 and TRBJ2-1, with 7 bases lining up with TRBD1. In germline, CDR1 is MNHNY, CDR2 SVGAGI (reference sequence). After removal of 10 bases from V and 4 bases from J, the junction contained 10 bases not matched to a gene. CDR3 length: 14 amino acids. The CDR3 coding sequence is TGTGCCACCGCCGAGACAGGGACGTACAATGAGCAGTTCTTC. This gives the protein CATAETGTYNEQFF.

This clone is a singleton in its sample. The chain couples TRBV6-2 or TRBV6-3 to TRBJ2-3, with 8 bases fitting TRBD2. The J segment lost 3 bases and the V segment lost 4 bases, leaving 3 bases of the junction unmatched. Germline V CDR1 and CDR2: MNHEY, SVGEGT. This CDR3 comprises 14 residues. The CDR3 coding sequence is TGTGCCAGCAGTTCGCGCGGGGGGACAGATACGCAGTATTTT. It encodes CASSSRGGTDTQYF.

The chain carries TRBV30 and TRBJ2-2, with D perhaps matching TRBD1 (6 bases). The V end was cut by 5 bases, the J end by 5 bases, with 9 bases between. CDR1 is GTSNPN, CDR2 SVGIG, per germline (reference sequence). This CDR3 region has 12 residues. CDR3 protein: CAWGGMTGELFF. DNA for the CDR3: TGTGCCTGGGGGGGCATGACCGGGGAGCTGTTTTTT.

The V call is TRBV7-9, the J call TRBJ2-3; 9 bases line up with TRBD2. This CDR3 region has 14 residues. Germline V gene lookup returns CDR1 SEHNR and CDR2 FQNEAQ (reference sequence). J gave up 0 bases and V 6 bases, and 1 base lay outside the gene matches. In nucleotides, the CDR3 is TGTGCCAGCAGTAGCGGGGGTAGCACAGATACGCAGTATTTT. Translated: CASSSGGSTDTQYF. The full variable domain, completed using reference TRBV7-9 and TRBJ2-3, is DTGVSQNPRHKITKRGQNVTFRCDPISEHNRLYWYRQTLGQGPEFLTYFQNEAQLEKSRLLSDRFSAERPKGSFSTLEIQRTEQGDSAMYLCASSSGGSTDTQYFGPGTRLTVL.

This chain's CDR3 is CASKMDRGISPLHF. CDR3 bases: TGTGCCAGTAAGATGGACAGGGGGATTTCACCCCTCCACTTT. The rearrangement joins TRBV19 to TRBJ1-6; 10 bases match TRBD1. In germline, CDR1 is LNHDA, CDR2 SQIVND (reference sequence). The CDR3 runs 14 residues. J gave up 9 bases and V 7 bases, and 6 bases lay outside the gene matches.

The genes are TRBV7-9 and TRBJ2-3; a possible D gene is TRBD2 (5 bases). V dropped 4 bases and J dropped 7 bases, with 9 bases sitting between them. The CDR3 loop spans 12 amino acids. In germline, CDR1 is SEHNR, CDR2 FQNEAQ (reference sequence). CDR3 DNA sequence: TGTGCCAGCAGCTCGTTAGCGAATACGCAGTATTTT. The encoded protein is CASSSLANTQYF.

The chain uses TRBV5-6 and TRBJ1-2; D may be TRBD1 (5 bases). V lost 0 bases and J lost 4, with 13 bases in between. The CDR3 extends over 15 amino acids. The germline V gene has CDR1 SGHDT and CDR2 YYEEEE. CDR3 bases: TGTGCCAGCAGCTTGGGAAGTGGGGCAGTCTATGGCTACACCTTC. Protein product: CASSLGSGAVYGYTF.

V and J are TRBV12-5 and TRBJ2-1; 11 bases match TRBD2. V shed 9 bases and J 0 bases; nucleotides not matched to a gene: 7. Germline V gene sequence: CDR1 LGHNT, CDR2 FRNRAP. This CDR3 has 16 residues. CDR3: CASLTSGATSYNEQFF. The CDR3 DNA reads TGTGCTAGCCTGACTAGCGGGGCGACCTCCTACAATGAGCAGTTCTTC. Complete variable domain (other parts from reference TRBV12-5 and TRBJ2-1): DARVTQTPRHKVTEMGQEVTMRCQPILGHNTVFWYRQTMMQGLELLAYFRNRAPLDDSGMPKDRFSAEMPDATLATLKIQPSEPRDSAVYFCASLTSGATSYNEQFFGPGTRLTVL.

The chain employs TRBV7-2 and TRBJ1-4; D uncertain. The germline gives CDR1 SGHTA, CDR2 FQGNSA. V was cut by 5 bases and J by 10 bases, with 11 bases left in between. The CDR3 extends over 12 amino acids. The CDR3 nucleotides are TGTGCCAGCAGCGGAGACCTAGGAAAACTGTTTTTT. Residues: CASSGDLGKLFF.

The CDR3 bases are TGTGCCTGGGGGACTAGCGGCTACACCTTC. It yields the protein CAWGTSGYTF. This chain links TRBV30 with TRBJ1-2, with a weak D call TRBD1 (5 bases). The CDR3 contains 10 residues. The V end was cut by 5 bases, the J end by 8 bases, with 9 bases between. CDR1 and CDR2 (germline): GTSNPN, SVGIG (reference sequence).

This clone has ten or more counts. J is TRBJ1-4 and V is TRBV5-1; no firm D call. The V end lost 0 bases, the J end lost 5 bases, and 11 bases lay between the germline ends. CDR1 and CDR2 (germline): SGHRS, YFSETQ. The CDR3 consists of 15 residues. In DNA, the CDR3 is TGCGCCAGCAGCTTGGTATGGGCTACGAATGAAAAACTGTTTTTT. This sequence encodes CASSLVWATNEKLFF.

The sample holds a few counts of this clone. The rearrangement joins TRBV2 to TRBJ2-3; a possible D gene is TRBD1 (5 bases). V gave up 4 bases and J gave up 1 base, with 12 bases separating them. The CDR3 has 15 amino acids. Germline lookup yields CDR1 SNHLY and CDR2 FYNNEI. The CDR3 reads CASSVKGRGTDTQYF. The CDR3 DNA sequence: TGTGCCAGCAGTGTTAAGGGGCGCGGCACAGATACGCAGTATTTT.

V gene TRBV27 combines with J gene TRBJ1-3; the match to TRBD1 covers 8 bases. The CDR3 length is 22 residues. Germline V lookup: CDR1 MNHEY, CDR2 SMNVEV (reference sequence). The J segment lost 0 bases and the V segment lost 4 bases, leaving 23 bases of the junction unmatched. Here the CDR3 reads CASSSRLRDRSLSPYSGNTIYF. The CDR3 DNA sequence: TGTGCCAGCAGTTCGCGGCTTCGGGACAGGTCCCTCTCACCTTACTCTGGAAACACCATATATTTT.

The CDR3 DNA sequence: TGTGCCAGCCTGGGACAGGGGGCAGGGAGAGAGACCCAGTACTTC. It encodes CASLGQGAGRETQYF. The genes are TRBV2 and TRBJ2-5, with TRBD1 matching 12 bases. J gave up 4 bases and V 8 bases, and 8 bases lay outside the gene matches. Germline CDR1 and CDR2: SNHLY and FYNNEI. The CDR3 length is 15 residues.

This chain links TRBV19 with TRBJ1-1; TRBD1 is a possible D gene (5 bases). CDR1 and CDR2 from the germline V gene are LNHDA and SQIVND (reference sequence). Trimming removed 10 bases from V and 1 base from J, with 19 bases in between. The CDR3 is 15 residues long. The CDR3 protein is CATRAGIRGNTEAFF. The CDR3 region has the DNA TGTGCCACCCGGGCCGGTATTAGGGGGAACACTGAAGCTTTCTTT.

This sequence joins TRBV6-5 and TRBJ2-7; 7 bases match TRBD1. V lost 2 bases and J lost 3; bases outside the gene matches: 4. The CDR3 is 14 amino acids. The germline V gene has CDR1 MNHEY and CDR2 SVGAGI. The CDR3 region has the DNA TGTGCCAGCAGTTACCGGGACAGAAACTACGAGCAGTACTTC. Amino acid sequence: CASSYRDRNYEQYF.

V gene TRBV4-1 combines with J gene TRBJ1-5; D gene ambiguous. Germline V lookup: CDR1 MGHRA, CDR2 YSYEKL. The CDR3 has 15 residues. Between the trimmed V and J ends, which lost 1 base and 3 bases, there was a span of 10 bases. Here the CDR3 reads CASSQVHTHNQPQHF. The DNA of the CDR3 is TGCGCCAGCAGCCAAGTCCACACACACAATCAGCCCCAGCATTTT.

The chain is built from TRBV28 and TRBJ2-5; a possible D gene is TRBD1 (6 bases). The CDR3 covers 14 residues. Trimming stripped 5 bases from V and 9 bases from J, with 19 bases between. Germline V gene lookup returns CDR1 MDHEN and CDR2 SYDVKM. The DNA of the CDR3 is TGTGCCAGCAGTCCCGACAGGCCGTTCGGGGCCCAGTACTTC. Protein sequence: CASSPDRPFGAQYF. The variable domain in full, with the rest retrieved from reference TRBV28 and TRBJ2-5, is DVKVTQSSRYLVKRTGEKVFLECVQDMDHENMFWYRQDPGLGLRLIYFSYDVKMKEKGDIPEGYSVSREKKERFSLILESASTNQTSMYLCASSPDRPFGAQYFGPGTRLLVL.